These T cell receptor beta chains were read from a single sample in a study of blood T cell repertoires in COVID-19. Sequencing used immunoSEQ multiplex PCR; TCRdb keeps in-frame clones, though not all of them. Altogether around 50,000 clones are present, 90% being singletons, with the ten largest covering around 3.1%. Sequencing was carried out using peripheral blood. The receptor source for this set is a human donor in a cohort sampled during active COVID-19. The CDR3 runs from the conserved cysteine through the conserved F or W. A D gene is named only where the DNA matches it firmly. Some rows mark clone size as missing; the rest say once, few, many or name a class of expanded clone.

TRBV6-2/TRBV6-3	TRBD2	NA	TRBJ2-3	19	TGTGCCAGCAGTTACAAACTCCCAGGACTAGCGGGAGCAGGTGATACGCAGTATTTT	CASSYKLPGLAGAGDTQYF
TRBV5-5	TRBD1	NA	TRBJ1-6	15	TGTGCCAGCAGCTTGCGGCCAGGGGGAAGTTCACCCCTCCACTTT	CASSLRPGGSSPLHF
TRBV9	TRBD2	NA	TRBJ2-1	15	TGTGCCAGCAGCGCATCTAGCGGCCTATACAATGAGCAGTTCTTC	CASSASSGLYNEQFF
TRBV18	NA	NA	TRBJ2-4	15	TGTGCCAGCTCACCAGGACTACTAGCCAAAAACATTCAGTACTTC	CASSPGLLAKNIQYF
TRBV20-1	NA	NA	TRBJ2-7	12	TGCAGTGCTAGTGTGACTTCCTACGAGCAGTACTTC	CSASVTSYEQYF
TRBV6-4	TRBD2	NA	TRBJ2-1	17	TGTGCCAGCAGTGACCCCCGACTAGCGCTCTCCTACAATGAGCAGTTCTTC	CASSDPRLALSYNEQFF
TRBV18	TRBD1	NA	TRBJ2-7	15	TGTGCCAGCTCCCTCGACAGGGGGCCCGTCGACGAGCAGTACTTC	CASSLDRGPVDEQYF
TRBV4-1	TRBD1	NA	TRBJ2-7	16	TGCGCCAGCAGCCAAGGCCCGGGACAGAGAGGCTACGAGCAGTACTTC	CASSQGPGQRGYEQYF
TRBV4-2	TRBD2	NA	TRBJ2-7	16	TGTGCCAGCAGCCAAGGAGGGGCTAGCGGGTTTTACGAGCAGTACTTC	CASSQGGASGFYEQYF
TRBV28	NA	NA	TRBJ1-1	12	TGTGCCACTTCCCTCGGGGATAATGAAGCTTTCTTT	CATSLGDNEAFF
TRBV5-6	TRBD1	NA	TRBJ2-7	14	TGTGCCAGCAGCGTGCGGGACAGGGGTATCGAGCAGTACTTC	CASSVRDRGIEQYF
TRBV27	TRBD2	NA	TRBJ2-3	15	TGTGCCAGCAAAACACTAGCGGGATTTACAGATACGCAGTATTTT	CASKTLAGFTDTQYF
TRBV21-1	NA	few	TRBJ2-3	11	TGTGCCAGCACTAATCCAGATACGCAGTATTTT	CASTNPDTQYF
TRBV20-1	NA	NA	TRBJ2-7	11	TGCAGTGCTAGAGACAACTACGAGCAGTACTTC	CSARDNYEQYF
TRBV4-1	TRBD2	NA	TRBJ2-1	15	TGCGCCAGCAGCCAAGAGGGTAGCGGGAGCGATGAGCAGTTCTTC	CASSQEGSGSDEQFF
TRBV19	TRBD2	NA	TRBJ2-2	15	TGTGCCAGTAGTAGAGCGGGGATGAACACCGGGGAGCTGTTTTTT	CASSRAGMNTGELFF
TRBV4-2	TRBD2	NA	TRBJ2-1	16	TGTGCCAGCAGCCAAGATGTTCTAGCGGGAGGGCTTGAGCAGTTCTTC	CASSQDVLAGGLEQFF